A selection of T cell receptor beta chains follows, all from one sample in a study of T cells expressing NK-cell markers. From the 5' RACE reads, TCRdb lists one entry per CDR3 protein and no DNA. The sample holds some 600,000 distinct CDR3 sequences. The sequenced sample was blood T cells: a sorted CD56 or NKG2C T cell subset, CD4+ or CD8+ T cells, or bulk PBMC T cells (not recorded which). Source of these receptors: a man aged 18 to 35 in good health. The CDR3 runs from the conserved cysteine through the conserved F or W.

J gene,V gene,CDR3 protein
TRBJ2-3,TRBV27,CASSFSTNGLYTDTQYF
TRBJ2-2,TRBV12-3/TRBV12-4,CASSFEREGTGELFF
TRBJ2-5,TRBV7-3,CASSPSSGRGETQYF
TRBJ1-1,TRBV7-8,CASSWGTLGRGTEAFF
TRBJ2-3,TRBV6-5,CASSYSGSLLDTQYF
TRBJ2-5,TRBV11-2,CASSLDGRTSGETQYF
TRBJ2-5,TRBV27,CASRASGTQETQYF
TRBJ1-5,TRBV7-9,CASSPGQNQPQHF
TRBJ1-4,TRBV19,CASLSRGNEKLFF
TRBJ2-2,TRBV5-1,CASRDKDTGELFF
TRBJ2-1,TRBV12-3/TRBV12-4,CASSLYSGSGKNEQFF
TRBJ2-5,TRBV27,CASRLSQGGQETQYF
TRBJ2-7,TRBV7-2,CASTLALTSGHEQYF
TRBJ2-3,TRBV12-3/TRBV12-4,CASSLSSGPGTDTQYF
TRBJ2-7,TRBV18,CASSPPGFPEQYF
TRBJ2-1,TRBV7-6,CASSLLVAEQFF
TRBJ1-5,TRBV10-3,CAISESMQGANQPQHF
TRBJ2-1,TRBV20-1,CSARVTSGNEQFF
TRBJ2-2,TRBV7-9,CASGGQGTGELFF
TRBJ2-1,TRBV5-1,CASSLVAGESYNEQFF
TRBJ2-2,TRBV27,CASTLQGRTGELFF
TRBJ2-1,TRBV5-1,CASSTPSGTVDEQFF
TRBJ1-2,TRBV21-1,CASSKACRYGYTF
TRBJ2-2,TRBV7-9,CASSFDRGADGELFF
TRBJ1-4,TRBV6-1,CASSPSRGNEKLFF
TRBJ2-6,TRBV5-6,CASSLDGGLAGASGANVLTF
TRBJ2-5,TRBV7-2,CASSQTSGRNIETQYF
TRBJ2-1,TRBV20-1,CSARYLLTDSSYNEQFF
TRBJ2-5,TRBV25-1,CASSEGTGRGETQYF
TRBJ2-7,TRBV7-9,CASSLVGVGEQYF
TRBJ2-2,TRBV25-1,CASSRLAGFTNTGELFF
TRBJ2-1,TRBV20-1,CSCPGGQSSYNEQFF
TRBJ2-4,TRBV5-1,CASSWTSGLAKNIQYF
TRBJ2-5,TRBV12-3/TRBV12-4,CASSFGLVDWTQYF
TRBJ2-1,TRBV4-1,CASSQYGLAGNEQFF
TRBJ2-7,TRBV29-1,CSVESGVPYEQYF
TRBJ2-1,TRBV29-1,CSVVGLPINRQFF
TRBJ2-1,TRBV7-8,CASSFNRGGTDEQFF
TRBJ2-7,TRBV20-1,CSARELAVSGPSRTYEQYF
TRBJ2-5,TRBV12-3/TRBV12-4,CASSFDRRAETQYF
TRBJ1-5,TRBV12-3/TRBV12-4,CARDCNQPQHF
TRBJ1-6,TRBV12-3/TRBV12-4,CASSRPSSPLHF
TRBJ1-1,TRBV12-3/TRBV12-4,CASGANRDSSEAFF
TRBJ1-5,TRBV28,CASSHRGYSNQPQHF
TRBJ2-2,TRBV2,CASNTGLAGNTGELFF
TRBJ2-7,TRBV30,CAWSVLTSRSSEQYF
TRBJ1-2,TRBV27,CASSFGQGNYGYTF
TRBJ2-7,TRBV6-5,CASLRAYEQYF
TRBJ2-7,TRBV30,CAWSIIYEQYF
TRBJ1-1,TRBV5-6,CASSLVGLEAFF
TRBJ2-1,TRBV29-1,CGALVPVGNNEQFF
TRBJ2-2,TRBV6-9,CASSYRGTGFPGELFF
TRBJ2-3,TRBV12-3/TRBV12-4,CASSLWRGGTDTQYF
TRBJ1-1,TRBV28,CASSFSVFTEAFF
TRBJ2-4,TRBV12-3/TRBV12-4,CASSGLAKNIQYF
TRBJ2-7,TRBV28,CASRGQEYSYEQYF
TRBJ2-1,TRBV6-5,CASSYSRVAAYNEQFF
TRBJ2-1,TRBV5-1,CASSLGQVSSYNEQFF
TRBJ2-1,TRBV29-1,CSEGRGAGNEQFF
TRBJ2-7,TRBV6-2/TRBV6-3,CASSDRRQGREQYF